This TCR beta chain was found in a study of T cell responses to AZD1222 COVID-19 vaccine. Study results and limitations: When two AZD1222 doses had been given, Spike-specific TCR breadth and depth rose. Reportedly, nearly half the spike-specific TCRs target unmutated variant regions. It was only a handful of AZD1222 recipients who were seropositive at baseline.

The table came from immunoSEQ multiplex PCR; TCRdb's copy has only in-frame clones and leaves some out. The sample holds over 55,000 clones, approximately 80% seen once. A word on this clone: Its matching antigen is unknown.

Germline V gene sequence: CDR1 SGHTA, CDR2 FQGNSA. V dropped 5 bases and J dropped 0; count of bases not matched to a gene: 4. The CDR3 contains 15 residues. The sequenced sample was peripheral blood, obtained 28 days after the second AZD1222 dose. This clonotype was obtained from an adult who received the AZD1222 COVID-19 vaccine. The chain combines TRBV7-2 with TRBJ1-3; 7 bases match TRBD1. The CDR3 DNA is TGTGCCAGCAGCCAAACAGGGGACTCTGGAAACACCATATATTTT. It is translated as CASSQTGDSGNTIYF.